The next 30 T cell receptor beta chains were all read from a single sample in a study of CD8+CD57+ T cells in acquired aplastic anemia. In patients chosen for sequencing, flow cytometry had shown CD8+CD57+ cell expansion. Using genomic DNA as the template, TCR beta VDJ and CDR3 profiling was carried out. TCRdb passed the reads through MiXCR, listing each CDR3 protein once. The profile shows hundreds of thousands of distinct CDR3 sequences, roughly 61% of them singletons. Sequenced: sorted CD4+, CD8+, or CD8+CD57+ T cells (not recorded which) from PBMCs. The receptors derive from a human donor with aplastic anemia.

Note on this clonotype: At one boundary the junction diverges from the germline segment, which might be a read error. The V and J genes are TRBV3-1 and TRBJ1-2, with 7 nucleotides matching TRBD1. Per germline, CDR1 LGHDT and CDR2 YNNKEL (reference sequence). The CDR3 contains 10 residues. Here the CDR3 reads CASTRTGELF. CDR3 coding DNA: TGTGCCAGCACCCGGACAGGAGAACTCTTC. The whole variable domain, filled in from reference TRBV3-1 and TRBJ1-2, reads DTAVSQTPKYLVTQMGNDKSIKCEQNLGHDTMYWYKQDSKKFLKIMFSYNNKELIINETVPNRFSPKSPDKAHLNLHINSLELGDSAVYFCASTRTGELFGSGTRLTVV.

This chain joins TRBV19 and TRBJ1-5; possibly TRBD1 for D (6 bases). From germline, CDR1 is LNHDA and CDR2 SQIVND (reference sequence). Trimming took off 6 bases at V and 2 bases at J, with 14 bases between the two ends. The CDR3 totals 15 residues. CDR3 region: CASRPKGGGNQPQHF. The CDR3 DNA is TGTGCCAGTAGGCCGAAGGGGGGTGGCAATCAGCCCCAGCATTTT.

CDR3 residues: CASSVGLAGGFYEQYF. The DNA of the CDR3 is TGCGCCAGCAGCGTGGGACTAGCGGGGGGGTTCTACGAGCAGTACTTC. The rearrangement joins TRBV5-1 to TRBJ2-7; 16 bases match TRBD2. CDR1 is SGHRS and CDR2 is YFSETQ in the germline V gene. Trimming took 4 bases from V and 3 from J; bases not matched to a gene: 4. The CDR3 totals 16 residues.

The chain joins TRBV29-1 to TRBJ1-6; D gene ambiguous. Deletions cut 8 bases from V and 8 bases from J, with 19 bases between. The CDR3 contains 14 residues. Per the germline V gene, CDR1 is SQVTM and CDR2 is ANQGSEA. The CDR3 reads CSTPRASIYSPLHF. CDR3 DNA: TGCAGCACGCCCCGGGCCTCGATTTATTCACCCCTCCACTTT.

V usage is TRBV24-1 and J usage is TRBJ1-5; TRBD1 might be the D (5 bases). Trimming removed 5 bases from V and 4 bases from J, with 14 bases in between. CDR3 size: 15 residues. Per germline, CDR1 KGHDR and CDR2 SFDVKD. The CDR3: CATSAEPGRNQPQHF. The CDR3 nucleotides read TGTGCCACCAGTGCGGAGCCGGGACGGAATCAGCCCCAGCATTTT.

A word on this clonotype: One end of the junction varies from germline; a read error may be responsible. CDR3 residues: CASSVEVENYGYTF. In DNA form, the CDR3 reads TGTGCCAGCAGTGTTGAGGTGGAAAACTATGGCTACACCTTC. The rearrangement joins TRBV5-1 to TRBJ1-2; D remains unclear. CDR1 and CDR2 (germline): SGHRS, YFSETQ. CDR3 length: 14 amino acids.

CDR3 sequence reads: CATRDSTDEQFF. Written as DNA, the CDR3 is TGTGCCACCCGGGACTCGACCGATGAGCAGTTCTTC. The chain employs TRBV6-4 and TRBJ2-1; possible D gene TRBD2, 6 bases. Trimming took 10 bases from V and 8 from J, leaving 15 bases between them. There are 12 residues in the CDR3. CDR1 is MRHNA, CDR2 SNTAGT, per germline.

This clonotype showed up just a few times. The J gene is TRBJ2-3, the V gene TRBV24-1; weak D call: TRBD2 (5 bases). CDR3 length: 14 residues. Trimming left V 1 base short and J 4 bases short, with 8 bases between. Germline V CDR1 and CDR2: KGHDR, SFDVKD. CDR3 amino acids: CATSDFPRADTQYF. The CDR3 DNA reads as TGTGCCACCAGTGATTTTCCGAGGGCAGATACGCAGTATTTT.

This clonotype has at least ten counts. CDR3 amino acids: CASSQDWVGYTF. The CDR3 nucleotides are TGTGCCAGCAGCCAAGATTGGGTAGGGTACACCTTC. The rearrangement uses TRBV3-1 and TRBJ1-2; D unclear. CDR1 and CDR2 from the germline V gene are LGHDT and YNNKEL (reference sequence). The CDR3 totals 12 residues. V lost 0 bases, J lost 11 bases, and 10 bases lay in between.

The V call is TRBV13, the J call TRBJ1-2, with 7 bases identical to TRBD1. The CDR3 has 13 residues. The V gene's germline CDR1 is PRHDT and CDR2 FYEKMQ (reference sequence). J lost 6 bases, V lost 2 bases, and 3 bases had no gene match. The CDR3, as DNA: TGTGCCAGCAGCTTATCCAGGGGGGATGGCTACACCTTC. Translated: CASSLSRGDGYTF.

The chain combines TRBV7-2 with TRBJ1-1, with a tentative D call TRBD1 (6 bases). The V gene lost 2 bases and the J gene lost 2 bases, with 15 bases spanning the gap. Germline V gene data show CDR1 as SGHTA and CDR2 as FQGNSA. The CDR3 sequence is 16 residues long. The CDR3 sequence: CASSLTTGTGNTEAFF. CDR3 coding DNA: TGTGCCAGCAGCTTAACAACAGGGACCGGAAACACTGAAGCTTTCTTT.

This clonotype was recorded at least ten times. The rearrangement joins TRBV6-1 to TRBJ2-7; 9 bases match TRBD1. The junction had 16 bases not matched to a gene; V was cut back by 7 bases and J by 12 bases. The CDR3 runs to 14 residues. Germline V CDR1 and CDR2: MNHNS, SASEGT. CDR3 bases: TGTGCCAGCATCAGCCCCGGGACAGGGCGGGTGGTGTACTTC. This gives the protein CASISPGTGRVVYF.

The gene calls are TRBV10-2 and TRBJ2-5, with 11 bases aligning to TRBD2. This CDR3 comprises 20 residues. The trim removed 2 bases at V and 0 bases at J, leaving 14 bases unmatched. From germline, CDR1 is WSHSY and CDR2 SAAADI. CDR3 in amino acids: CASSESSASGRLWYQETQYF. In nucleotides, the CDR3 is TGCGCCAGCAGTGAGAGTTCCGCTAGCGGGAGGCTCTGGTACCAAGAGACCCAGTACTTC.

This CDR3 reads CSALIYNEQYF. The CDR3 DNA sequence: TGCAGTGCTTTGATCTACAATGAGCAGTATTTT. The V and J genes are TRBV20-1 and TRBJ2-3; D gene unclear. In germline, CDR1 is DFQATT, CDR2 SNEGSKA (reference sequence). Trimming took off 5 bases at V and 11 bases at J, with 14 bases between the two ends. This CDR3 region has 11 residues.

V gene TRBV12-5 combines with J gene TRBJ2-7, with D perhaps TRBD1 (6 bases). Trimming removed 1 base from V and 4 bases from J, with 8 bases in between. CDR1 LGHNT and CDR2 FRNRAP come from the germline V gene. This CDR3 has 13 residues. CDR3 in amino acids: CASGLGRGYEQYF. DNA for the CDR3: TGTGCTAGTGGTTTGGGCAGGGGTTACGAGCAGTACTTC. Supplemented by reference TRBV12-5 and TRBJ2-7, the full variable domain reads DARVTQTPRHKVTEMGQEVTMRCQPILGHNTVFWYRQTMMQGLELLAYFRNRAPLDDSGMPKDRFSAEMPDATLATLKIQPSEPRDSAVYFCASGLGRGYEQYFGPGTRLTVT.

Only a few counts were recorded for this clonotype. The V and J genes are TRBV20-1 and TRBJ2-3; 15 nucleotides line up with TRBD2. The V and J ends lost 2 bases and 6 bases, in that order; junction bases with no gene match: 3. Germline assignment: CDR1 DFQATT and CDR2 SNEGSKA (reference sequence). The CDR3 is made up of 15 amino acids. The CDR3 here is CSARTGTSGGDTQYF. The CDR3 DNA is TGCAGTGCTAGAACCGGGACTAGCGGGGGGGATACGCAGTATTTT.

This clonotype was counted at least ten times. CDR3 nucleotides: TGTGCCAGCATCCGGGGAACCTCCTACAATGAGCAGTTCTTC. Translated, it gives CASIRGTSYNEQFF. The chain joins TRBV7-9 to TRBJ2-1, with D perhaps matching TRBD2 (5 bases). Germline CDR1 SEHNR, CDR2 FQNEAQ (reference sequence). The CDR3 consists of 14 residues. The V end was cut by 7 bases, the J end by 0 bases, with 10 bases between.

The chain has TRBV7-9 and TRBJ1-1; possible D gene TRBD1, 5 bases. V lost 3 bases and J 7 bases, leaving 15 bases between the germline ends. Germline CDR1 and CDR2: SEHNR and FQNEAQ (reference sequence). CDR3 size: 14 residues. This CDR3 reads CASSFGTKKCEAFF. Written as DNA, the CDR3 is TGTGCCAGCAGCTTCGGGACCAAAAAGTGTGAAGCTTTCTTT.

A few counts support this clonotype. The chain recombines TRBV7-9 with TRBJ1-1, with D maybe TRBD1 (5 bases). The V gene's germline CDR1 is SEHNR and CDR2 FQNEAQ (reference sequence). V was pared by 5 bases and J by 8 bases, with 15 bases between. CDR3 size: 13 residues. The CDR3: CASSRGAGREAFF. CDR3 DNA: TGTGCCAGCAGCAGAGGGGCTGGCAGGGAAGCTTTCTTT.

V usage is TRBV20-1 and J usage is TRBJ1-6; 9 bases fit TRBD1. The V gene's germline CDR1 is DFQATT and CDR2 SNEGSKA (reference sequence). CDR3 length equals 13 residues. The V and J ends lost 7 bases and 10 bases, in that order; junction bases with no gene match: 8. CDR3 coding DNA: TGCAGTGTCTCCGGGACAGGGAAGTCACCCCTCCACTTT. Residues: CSVSGTGKSPLHF.

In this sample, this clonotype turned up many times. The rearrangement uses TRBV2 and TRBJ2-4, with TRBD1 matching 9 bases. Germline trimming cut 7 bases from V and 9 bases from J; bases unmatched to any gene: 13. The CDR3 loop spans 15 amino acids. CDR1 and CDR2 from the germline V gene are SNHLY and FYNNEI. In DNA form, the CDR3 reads TGTGCCAGCACTCGCTTACAGGGGGCGAGGGGCATTCAGTACTTC. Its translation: CASTRLQGARGIQYF.

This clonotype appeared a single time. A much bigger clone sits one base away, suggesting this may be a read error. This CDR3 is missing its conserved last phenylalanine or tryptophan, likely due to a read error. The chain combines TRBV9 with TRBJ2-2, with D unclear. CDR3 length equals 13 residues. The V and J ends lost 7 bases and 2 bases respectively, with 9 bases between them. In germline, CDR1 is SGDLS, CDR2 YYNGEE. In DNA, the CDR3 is TGTGCCAGCTCCCCTCAAAACACCGGGGAGCTGTTTTCT. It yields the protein CASSPQNTGELFS.

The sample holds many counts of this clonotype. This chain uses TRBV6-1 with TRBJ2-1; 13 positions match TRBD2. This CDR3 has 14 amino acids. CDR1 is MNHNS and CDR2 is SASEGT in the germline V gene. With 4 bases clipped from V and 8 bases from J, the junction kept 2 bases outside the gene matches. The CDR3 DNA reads TGTGCCAGCAGTGGGACTAGCGGGAGAGATGAGCAGTTCTTC. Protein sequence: CASSGTSGRDEQFF.

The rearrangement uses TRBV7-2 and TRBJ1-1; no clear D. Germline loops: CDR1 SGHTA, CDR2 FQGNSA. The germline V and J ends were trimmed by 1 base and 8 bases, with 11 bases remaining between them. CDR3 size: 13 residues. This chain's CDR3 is CASSLDGDLEAFF. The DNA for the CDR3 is TGTGCCAGCAGCTTAGACGGGGATCTAGAAGCTTTCTTT.

CDR3 sequence: CASSHDANYGYTF. DNA of the CDR3: TGTGCCAGCAGTCATGACGCTAACTATGGCTACACCTTC. V and J are TRBV6-5 and TRBJ1-2; no reliable D call. With 5 bases removed from V and 0 bases from J, the gap between germline ends came to 7 bases. CDR3 length equals 13 residues. The germline V gene has CDR1 MNHEY and CDR2 SVGAGI.

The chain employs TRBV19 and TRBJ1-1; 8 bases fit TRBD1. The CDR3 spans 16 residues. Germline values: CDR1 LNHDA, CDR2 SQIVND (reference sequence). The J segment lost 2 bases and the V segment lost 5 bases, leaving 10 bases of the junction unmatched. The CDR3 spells CASSPDRAHLNTEAFF. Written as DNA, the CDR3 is TGTGCCAGTAGTCCGGACAGGGCCCACTTAAACACTGAAGCTTTCTTT.

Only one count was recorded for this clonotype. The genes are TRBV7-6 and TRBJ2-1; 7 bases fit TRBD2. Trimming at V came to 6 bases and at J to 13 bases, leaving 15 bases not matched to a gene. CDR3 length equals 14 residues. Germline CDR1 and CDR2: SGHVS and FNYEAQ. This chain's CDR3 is CASRPTGGGPGQFF. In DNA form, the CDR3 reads TGTGCCAGCAGACCCACGGGGGGAGGGCCAGGACAGTTCTTC.

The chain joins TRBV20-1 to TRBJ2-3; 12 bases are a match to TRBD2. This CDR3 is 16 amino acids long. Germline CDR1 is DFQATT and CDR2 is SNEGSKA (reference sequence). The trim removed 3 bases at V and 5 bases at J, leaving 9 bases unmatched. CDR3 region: CSASPLLAGGQDTQYF. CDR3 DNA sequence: TGCAGTGCTAGCCCCTTACTAGCGGGGGGTCAAGATACGCAGTATTTT.

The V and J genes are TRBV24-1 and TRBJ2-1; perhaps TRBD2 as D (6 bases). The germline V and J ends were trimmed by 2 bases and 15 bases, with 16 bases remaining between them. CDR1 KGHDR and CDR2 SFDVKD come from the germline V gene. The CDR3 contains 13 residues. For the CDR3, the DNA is TGTGCCACCAGTGATTCACTTGGGGGGAGGTCGTTCTTC. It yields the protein CATSDSLGGRSFF.

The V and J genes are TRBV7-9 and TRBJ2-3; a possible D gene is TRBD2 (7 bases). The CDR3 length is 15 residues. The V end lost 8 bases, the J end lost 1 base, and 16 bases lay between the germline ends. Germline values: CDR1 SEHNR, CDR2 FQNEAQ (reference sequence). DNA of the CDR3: TGTGCCAGCGATGGGGGGGGCGTAGGCACAGATACGCAGTATTTT. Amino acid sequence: CASDGGGVGTDTQYF.